These 28 T cell receptor beta chains came from one sample sequenced in a study of CD8 T cells in Susac syndrome. With random hexamers, 0.5 to 1 ug RNA was reverse transcribed. One entry per CDR3 protein, called by TCRdb with MiXCR from the immunoSEQ multiplex PCR reads. The sample shows about 140,000 distinct CDR3 sequences, 94% of them seen only once. Sequencing used CD4+ T cells from PBMCs. These receptors originate from a human donor in good health.

The rearrangement links TRBV4-2 to TRBJ2-2, with 7 bases identical to TRBD1. Losses at the gene ends were 4 bases for V and 2 bases for J; bases not matched to a gene: 4. The CDR3 length is 15 residues. Germline loops: CDR1 LGHNA, CDR2 YNFKEQ. CDR3 amino acids: CASSLGQLNTGELFF. The DNA of the CDR3 is TGTGCCAGCAGCCTGGGACAGTTAAACACCGGGGAGCTGTTTTTT.

This sequence joins TRBV20-1 and TRBJ2-5; tentatively, D is TRBD1 (5 bases). The CDR3 contains 12 residues. V was clipped by 8 bases and J by 6 bases, with 16 bases between them. CDR1 DFQATT and CDR2 SNEGSKA come from the germline V gene (reference sequence). The CDR3 spells CSYGAPTQTQYF. CDR3 sequence (DNA): TGCAGTTATGGGGCCCCAACACAGACCCAGTACTTC.

The chain joins TRBV19 to TRBJ1-5, with D maybe TRBD1 (5 bases). From germline, CDR1 is LNHDA and CDR2 SQIVND (reference sequence). The CDR3 loop spans 15 amino acids. The ends were cut back, 7 bases at V and 3 bases at J, with 16 bases in the middle. The CDR3 DNA is TGTGCCAGTACCATCCTATGGGGGGTCAATCAGCCCCAGCATTTT. It encodes CASTILWGVNQPQHF.

The rearrangement joins TRBV3-1 to TRBJ2-7, with 8 bases lining up with TRBD2. Germline V CDR1 and CDR2: LGHDT, YNNKEL (reference sequence). The CDR3 has 15 amino acids. The trim removed 1 base at V and 4 bases at J, leaving 6 bases unmatched. In nucleotides, the CDR3 is TGTGCCAGCAGCCAAGGACCGGGAGGGGGTTACGAGCAGTACTTC. Protein product: CASSQGPGGGYEQYF.

V is TRBV7-9 and J is TRBJ1-5; no clear D. The CDR3 sequence is 13 residues long. The germline CDR1 and CDR2 sequences are SEHNR and FQNEAQ (reference sequence). V lost 5 bases and J 7 bases, leaving 12 bases between the germline ends. The CDR3 DNA sequence: TGTGCCAGCAGCCCGGAAGAAAAACAGCCCCAGCATTTT. Its protein is CASSPEEKQPQHF.

The rearrangement links TRBV28 to TRBJ2-4; D may match TRBD1 or TRBD2 (5 bases each). The V gene's germline CDR1 is MDHEN and CDR2 SYDVKM. This CDR3 spans 14 amino acids. V was pared by 6 bases and J by 3 bases, with 12 bases between. The CDR3 DNA sequence: TGTGCCAGCAGGTCCCGGGACGGCAAAAACATTCAGTACTTC. It specifies CASRSRDGKNIQYF.

The J gene is TRBJ1-2, the V gene TRBV20-1; 9 bases are a match to TRBD1. The CDR3 covers 14 residues. The trim removed 1 base at V and 7 bases at J, leaving 7 bases unmatched. The V gene's germline CDR1 is DFQATT and CDR2 SNEGSKA (reference sequence). The CDR3 reads CSARGGQGLGGYTF. The CDR3 coding sequence is TGCAGTGCTAGAGGAGGACAGGGGTTGGGTGGCTACACCTTC.

CDR3 residues: CATNMPSGQGNGYTF. The CDR3 DNA follows: TGTGCCACCAACATGCCTTCGGGACAGGGGAACGGCTACACCTTC. This chain connects TRBV24-1 to TRBJ1-2, with 10 bases lining up with TRBD1. Trimming took 8 bases from V and 8 from J; bases not matched to a gene: 13. The V gene's germline CDR1 is KGHDR and CDR2 SFDVKD. This CDR3 region has 15 residues.

CDR3 amino acids: CASRDPKLASTDTQYF. The CDR3, as DNA: TGCGCCAGCCGCGACCCCAAACTAGCGAGCACAGATACGCAGTATTTT. The J gene is TRBJ2-3, the V gene TRBV5-1; 7 nucleotides agree with TRBD2. The CDR3 consists of 16 residues. In germline, CDR1 is SGHRS, CDR2 YFSETQ. The trim removed 7 bases at V and 0 bases at J, leaving 11 bases unmatched.

This chain links TRBV6-5 with TRBJ2-5, with 11 bases identical to TRBD2. The CDR3 consists of 15 residues. Looked up from germline, CDR1 is MNHEY and CDR2 is SVGAGI. V gave up 6 bases and J gave up 4 bases; unmatched junction bases: 7. CDR3 DNA sequence: TGTGCCAGCAGGAGTACTAGCGGGAGTGGAGAGACCCAGTACTTC. It is translated as CASRSTSGSGETQYF.

CDR3 region: CSVGAGRSETQYF. In nucleotides, the CDR3 is TGCAGCGTTGGAGCAGGGAGATCAGAGACCCAGTACTTC. The V gene is TRBV29-1, the J gene TRBJ2-5; the D call may be TRBD1 or TRBD2 (5 bases each). CDR3 length equals 13 residues. CDR1 and CDR2 (germline): SQVTM, ANQGSEA. V was trimmed by 4 bases and J by 4 bases, leaving 13 bases between them.

V and J are TRBV10-1 and TRBJ2-5; D is uncertain. The germline gives CDR1 WNHNN, CDR2 SYGVQD (reference sequence). This CDR3 has 13 residues. The V and J ends lost 0 bases and 2 bases respectively, with 4 bases between them. The CDR3 reads CASSESYQETQYF. The CDR3 coding sequence is TGCGCCAGCAGTGAGTCGTATCAAGAGACCCAGTACTTC.

The chain couples TRBV20-1 to TRBJ2-4; tentative D call: TRBD1 (5 bases). The V end lost 3 bases, the J end lost 0 bases, and 12 bases lay between the germline ends. This CDR3 has 15 residues. Germline V gives CDR1 DFQATT, CDR2 SNEGSKA (reference sequence). The CDR3 reads CSASRNTGAKNIQYF. The CDR3 bases are TGCAGTGCTAGTAGAAACACAGGAGCCAAAAACATTCAGTACTTC.

V is TRBV19 and J is TRBJ1-1, with 7 positions matching TRBD1. Germline CDR1 and CDR2: LNHDA and SQIVND (reference sequence). The CDR3 length is 13 residues. The J segment lost 3 bases and the V segment lost 8 bases, leaving 6 bases of the junction unmatched. The CDR3 DNA follows: TGTGCCAGTGTCGGGGACAGCCACACTGAAGCTTTCTTT. Translation gives CASVGDSHTEAFF.

The chain links TRBV20-1 to TRBJ2-7, with D perhaps matching TRBD2 (6 bases). The V gene lost 2 bases and the J gene lost 4 bases, with 18 bases spanning the gap. The germline V gene has CDR1 DFQATT and CDR2 SNEGSKA (reference sequence). The CDR3 consists of 15 residues. CDR3 nucleotides: TGCAGTGCTAGACCCCCCCTGGGGGGACTTTACGAGCAGTACTTC. Its translation is CSARPPLGGLYEQYF.

V is TRBV20-1 and J is TRBJ2-2; a possible D gene is TRBD2 (5 bases). Deletions cut 3 bases from V and 0 bases from J, with 11 bases between. From germline, CDR1 is DFQATT and CDR2 SNEGSKA (reference sequence). The CDR3 has 15 amino acids. The CDR3 bases are TGCAGTGCTAGTCCTACTAGTCCGAACACCGGGGAGCTGTTTTTT. Amino acid sequence: CSASPTSPNTGELFF.

The chain employs TRBV20-1 and TRBJ2-3; possible D gene TRBD2, 5 bases. CDR1 DFQATT and CDR2 SNEGSKA come from the germline V gene (reference sequence). V was trimmed by 3 bases and J by 5 bases, leaving 12 bases between them. The CDR3 contains 13 residues. The CDR3: CSASGNVGDTQYF. CDR3 DNA sequence: TGCAGTGCTAGCGGGAATGTTGGAGATACGCAGTATTTT.

The genes are TRBV7-2 and TRBJ2-3; 7 bases align to TRBD2. The CDR3 is 15 amino acids. Per the germline V gene, CDR1 is SGHTA and CDR2 is FQGNSA. With 3 bases clipped from V and 4 bases from J, the junction kept 7 bases outside the gene matches. CDR3 DNA sequence: TGTGCCAGCAGCTTGGCGGGAGTATTTTCAGATACGCAGTATTTT. Its protein product is CASSLAGVFSDTQYF.

V is TRBV5-1 and J is TRBJ1-5; unclear D gene. The CDR3 runs to 14 residues. CDR1 is SGHRS and CDR2 is YFSETQ in the germline V gene. V lost 2 bases and J lost 7, with 13 bases in between. CDR3 sequence reads: CASSFRSGGQPQHF. In nucleotides, the CDR3 is TGCGCCAGCAGCTTTCGCTCCGGTGGGCAGCCCCAGCATTTT.

This chain uses TRBV3-1 with TRBJ2-4, with D hard to call. The CDR3 runs to 15 residues. Trimming stripped 1 base from V and 7 bases from J, with 14 bases between. Per the germline V gene, CDR1 is LGHDT and CDR2 is YNNKEL (reference sequence). Written as DNA, the CDR3 is TGTGCCAGCAGCCAAGGGAGCAGTTTGGGGAACATTCAGTACTTC. Protein product: CASSQGSSLGNIQYF.

The V gene is TRBV2, the J gene TRBJ2-7; the D is unclear. The CDR3 length is 13 residues. Trimming left V 6 bases short and J 0 bases short, with 9 bases between. From germline, CDR1 is SNHLY and CDR2 FYNNEI. The DNA for the CDR3 is TGTGCCAGCAGCCTGGACCACTCCTACGAGCAGTACTTC. Its protein is CASSLDHSYEQYF. Full variable domain (rest looked up from reference TRBV2 and TRBJ2-7): EPEVTQTPSHQVTQMGQEVILRCVPISNHLYFYWYRQILGQKVEFLVSFYNNEISEKSEIFDDQFSVERPDGSNFTLKIRSTKLEDSAMYFCASSLDHSYEQYFGPGTRLTVT.

The table lists this clonotype with a count of one. The chain employs TRBV15 and TRBJ2-1, with D possibly being TRBD2 (5 bases). CDR3 length: 17 residues. Deletions cut 0 bases from V and 0 bases from J, with 12 bases between. Germline V gene lookup returns CDR1 LNHNV and CDR2 YYDKDF (reference sequence). CDR3 coding DNA: TGTGCCACCAGCAGAGATTCGTCGGGGAACTCCTACAATGAGCAGTTCTTC. Encoded protein: CATSRDSSGNSYNEQFF.

The chain's CDR3 is CASSHRGLNTEAFF. CDR3 bases: TGTGCCAGCAGCCACAGGGGCTTGAACACTGAAGCTTTCTTT. The J gene is TRBJ1-1, the V gene TRBV3-1, with D maybe TRBD1 (6 bases). The CDR3 consists of 14 residues. Trimming stripped 3 bases from V and 0 bases from J, with 8 bases between. From germline, CDR1 is LGHDT and CDR2 YNNKEL (reference sequence).

This clonotype was detected a few times. The V and J genes are TRBV10-1 and TRBJ1-2; D not resolved. V lost 0 bases and J lost 5, with 7 bases in between. Germline V gives CDR1 WNHNN, CDR2 SYGVQD (reference sequence). This CDR3 region has 13 residues. CDR3 in amino acids: CASSESGSYGYTF. The CDR3 coding sequence is TGCGCCAGCAGTGAGTCTGGTTCTTATGGCTACACCTTC.

The gene calls are TRBV5-4 and TRBJ2-7; TRBD2 is a possible D gene (6 bases). The germline V and J ends were trimmed by 5 bases and 4 bases, with 19 bases remaining between them. The germline V gene encodes CDR1 SGHNT and CDR2 YYREEE (reference sequence). This CDR3 contains 15 residues. CDR3 sequence (DNA): TGTGCCAGCAGGGGAGGCTTTGGGGACGGATACGAGCAGTACTTC. It codes for CASRGGFGDGYEQYF.

The chain recombines TRBV6-5 with TRBJ1-2; the D is unclear. Germline V lookup: CDR1 MNHEY, CDR2 SVGAGI. The V and J ends lost 7 bases and 0 bases respectively, with 9 bases between them. The CDR3 is made up of 13 amino acids. CDR3 DNA: TGTGCCAGCACGAGGGCTACTAACTATGGCTACACCTTC. Its protein product is CASTRATNYGYTF.

The chain recombines TRBV30 with TRBJ2-3; D is undetermined. Between the trimmed V and J ends, which lost 2 bases and 8 bases, there was a span of 11 bases. Looked up from germline, CDR1 is GTSNPN and CDR2 is SVGIG (reference sequence). This CDR3 region has 12 residues. Written as DNA, the CDR3 is TGTGCCTGGAGTAGGAGAGTTGGTACGCAGTATTTT. It specifies CAWSRRVGTQYF.

This clonotype was seen only a few times. The rearrangement uses TRBV18 and TRBJ1-1; a weak D match, TRBD1 (6 bases). CDR1 is KGHSH and CDR2 is LQKENI in the germline V gene. This CDR3 has 14 residues. V lost 6 bases and J 2 bases, leaving 13 bases between the germline ends. The CDR3 sequence: CASSPLGGNTEAFF. The CDR3 DNA reads as TGTGCCAGCTCCCCTCTAGGGGGAAACACTGAAGCTTTCTTT.